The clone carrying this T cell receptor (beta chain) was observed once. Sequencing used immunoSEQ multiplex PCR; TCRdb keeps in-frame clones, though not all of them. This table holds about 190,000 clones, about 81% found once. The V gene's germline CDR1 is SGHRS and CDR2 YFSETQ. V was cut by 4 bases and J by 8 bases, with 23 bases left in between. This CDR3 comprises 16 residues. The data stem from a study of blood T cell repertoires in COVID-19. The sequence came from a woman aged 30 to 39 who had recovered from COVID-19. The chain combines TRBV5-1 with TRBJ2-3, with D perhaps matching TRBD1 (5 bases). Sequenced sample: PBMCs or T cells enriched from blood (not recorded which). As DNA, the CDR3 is TGCGCCAGCAGCCCAGTTGTTGCTTGGGGCCCGGGTACGCAGTATTTT. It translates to CASSPVVAWGPGTQYF.